The present entry profiles one T cell receptor beta chain with its context. These data are taken from a study of blood T cell repertoires in COVID-19. Study background: Sites in the United States, Italy and Spain provided acute and convalescent COVID-19 samples. The analysed material was cDNA or gDNA that came from T cells, B-cell-depleted T cells, or PBMCs.

Methods used by the authors: Amplifying reference gene primers gave estimates of nucleated cell counts. The data were produced by immunoSEQ multiplex PCR, yet TCRdb's version contains in-frame clones alone and is incomplete. V and J calls and clone size are given by that table; D and trimming were obtained from the DNA. The table lists 26,000 or so clones, about 80% of them singletons, with over 30% in the top ten. The sample comprised peripheral blood. This TCR was recovered from a man aged 65 to 79 with acute or convalescent COVID-19.

CDR3 loop: CASHKGGVGYGYTF. The DNA of the CDR3 is TGTGCCAGCCACAAGGGGGGGGTCGGCTATGGCTACACCTTC. The V gene is TRBV19, the J gene TRBJ1-2; D may be TRBD1 (6 bases). Germline V gene data show CDR1 as LNHDA and CDR2 as SQIVND (reference sequence). This CDR3 region has 14 residues. Trimming pared 9 bases from V and 4 bases from J, leaving 18 bases between.